The 18 T cell receptor beta chains below were found in one sample sequenced in a study of blood T cell repertoires in COVID-19. Assay: immunoSEQ multiplex PCR; the TCRdb copy retains only in-frame clones and omits some. The data hold around 68,000 clones, with approximately 84% observed a single time. Sequencing was done on a sample of peripheral blood. All receptors come from a man between 40 and 49 years old with COVID-19, enrolled during active disease.

The chain recombines TRBV27 with TRBJ1-1, with a possible D match to TRBD1 (6 bases). Trimming removed 0 bases from V and 11 bases from J, with 16 bases in between. The CDR3 spans 14 residues. Germline lookup yields CDR1 MNHEY and CDR2 SMNVEV (reference sequence). The CDR3 spells CASSLSHRAFMAFF. CDR3 nucleotides: TGTGCCAGCAGTTTATCGCACAGGGCGTTTATGGCTTTCTTT.

This chain joins TRBV7-3 and TRBJ1-2; 9 bases are a match to TRBD1. V lost 8 bases, J lost 6 bases, and 10 bases stayed unmatched. The V gene's germline CDR1 is SGHTA and CDR2 FQGTGA. The CDR3 has 14 amino acids. In DNA form, the CDR3 reads TGTGCCAGCGGGGAAGGACAGGGGAGCAATGGCTACACCTTC. This codes for CASGEGQGSNGYTF.

The chain is built from TRBV19 and TRBJ2-6; D unresolved. The CDR3 consists of 17 residues. The V gene lost 5 bases and the J gene lost 0 bases, with 14 bases spanning the gap. Germline CDR1 reads LNHDA; CDR2 reads SQIVND (reference sequence). CDR3 nucleotide sequence: TGTGCCAGTAGTCCGCGCGGCATCAGCTCTGGGGCCAACGTCCTGACTTTC. This gives the protein CASSPRGISSGANVLTF.

This clone was seen a single time. The V gene is TRBV6-1, the J gene TRBJ2-5, with TRBD2 matching over 11 bases. J gave up 3 bases and V 1 base, and 4 bases lay outside the gene matches. The CDR3 runs 16 residues. Germline loops: CDR1 MNHNS, CDR2 SASEGT. The CDR3 loop reads CASSEVATSGKETQYF. CDR3 DNA: TGTGCCAGCAGTGAAGTCGCGACTAGCGGGAAAGAGACCCAGTACTTC.

This chain joins TRBV5-5 and TRBJ1-1; D is uncertain. Germline assignment: CDR1 SGHKS and CDR2 YYEKEE (reference sequence). The CDR3 spans 12 residues. The ends were cut back, 6 bases at V and 0 bases at J, with 6 bases in the middle. The CDR3 is CASTTLNTEAFF. CDR3 coding DNA: TGTGCCAGCACCACTTTGAACACTGAAGCTTTCTTT.

V gene TRBV4-1 combines with J gene TRBJ2-5, with 9 nucleotides matching TRBD2. Germline V gives CDR1 MGHRA, CDR2 YSYEKL. V trimming: 0 bases; J trimming: 3 bases; junction bases outside the gene matches: 8. This CDR3 has 17 residues. The CDR3 spells CASSQEFPPSGEETQYF. CDR3 in DNA: TGCGCCAGCAGCCAAGAATTCCCCCCTAGCGGGGAAGAGACCCAGTACTTC.

This clone was seen only a few times. The genes are TRBV5-1 and TRBJ1-6, with D unclear. The V gene lost 0 bases and the J gene lost 2 bases, with 9 bases spanning the gap. This CDR3 has 16 residues. Germline V gene data show CDR1 as SGHRS and CDR2 as YFSETQ. The CDR3, as DNA: TGCGCCAGCAGCTTGGGACACAGTCCCTATAATTCACCCCTCCACTTT. Its protein is CASSLGHSPYNSPLHF. Combining the CDR3 with reference TRBV5-1 and TRBJ1-6 gives the whole variable domain KAGVTQTPRYLIKTRGQQVTLSCSPISGHRSVSWYQQTPGQGLQFLFEYFSETQRNKGNFPGRFSGRQFSNSRSEMNVSTLELGDSALYLCASSLGHSPYNSPLHFGNGTRLTVT.

The rearrangement links TRBV28 to TRBJ2-7; D uncertain. Germline V lookup: CDR1 MDHEN, CDR2 SYDVKM. V shed 2 bases and J shed 5 bases, with 4 bases lying between them. The CDR3 covers 11 residues. The CDR3 is CASSLSNEQYF. CDR3 in DNA: TGTGCCAGCAGTTTAAGCAACGAGCAGTACTTC.

The chain links TRBV12-3 or TRBV12-4 to TRBJ2-5, with D perhaps TRBD2 (5 bases). The CDR3 loop spans 13 amino acids. Trimming pared 2 bases from V and 5 bases from J, leaving 9 bases between. CDR3 bases: TGTGCCAGCAGTTTAATGGAGGCGGAGACCCAGTACTTC. Protein product: CASSLMEAETQYF.

The chain links TRBV24-1 to TRBJ1-2; unclear D gene. The V and J ends lost 4 bases and 1 base respectively, with 3 bases between them. Germline V gene data show CDR1 as KGHDR and CDR2 as SFDVKD. This CDR3 contains 12 residues. CDR3 sequence reads: CATSERNYGYTF. The CDR3 DNA sequence: TGTGCCACCAGTGAGCGTAACTATGGCTACACCTTC.

The chain combines TRBV19 with TRBJ2-4; 9 bases fit TRBD1. Germline CDR1 is LNHDA and CDR2 is SQIVND (reference sequence). J gave up 2 bases and V 6 bases, and 8 bases lay outside the gene matches. The CDR3 length is 16 residues. CDR3 in DNA: TGTGCCAGTAGCCCTTTCGGGACAGGGTCCAAAAACATTCAGTACTTC. This gives the protein CASSPFGTGSKNIQYF.

This clone was seen only a few times. The rearrangement links TRBV5-1 to TRBJ1-5; weak D call: TRBD1 (5 bases). CDR1 SGHRS and CDR2 YFSETQ come from the germline V gene. This CDR3 has 14 amino acids. The V and J ends lost 1 base and 2 bases respectively, with 7 bases between them. The CDR3 coding sequence is TGCGCCAGCAGCTTGAGGGGTGGCAATCAGCCCCAGCATTTT. This encodes CASSLRGGNQPQHF.

The chain joins TRBV3-1 (or the pseudogene TRBV3-2) to TRBJ2-5; the match to TRBD1 covers 9 bases. The CDR3 covers 14 residues. Germline V gene sequence: CDR1 LGHDT, CDR2 YNNKEL (reference sequence). The V gene end was trimmed by 4 bases and the J gene end by 5 bases; junction bases not matched to a gene: 5. In DNA, the CDR3 is TGTGCCAGCAGCCCATCCGGGACAGGGGAGACCCAGTACTTC. Translating it yields CASSPSGTGETQYF.

The rearrangement uses TRBV12-3 or TRBV12-4 and TRBJ1-2; D may be TRBD1 (6 bases). V was pared by 6 bases and J by 4 bases, with 12 bases between. This CDR3 has 13 amino acids. The CDR3 DNA reads TGTGCCAGCAGGGAGGGGGGGACCTATGGCTACACCTTC. Protein sequence: CASREGGTYGYTF.

The rearrangement links TRBV3-1 (or the pseudogene TRBV3-2) to TRBJ1-1; tentatively, D is TRBD1 (6 bases). CDR3 size: 16 residues. Looked up from germline, CDR1 is LGHDT and CDR2 is YNNKEL (reference sequence). V was pared by 0 bases and J by 1 base, with 12 bases between. The CDR3 reads CASSQDWGQANTEAFF. Here the CDR3 DNA reads TGTGCCAGCAGCCAAGACTGGGGGCAGGCGAACACTGAAGCTTTCTTT.

V and J are TRBV11-2 and TRBJ1-3, with 8 nucleotides matching TRBD1. There are 15 residues in the CDR3. Germline CDR1 reads SGHAT; CDR2 reads FQNNGV. V was pared by 5 bases and J by 3 bases, with 6 bases of the junction left unmatched. The CDR3 DNA sequence: TGTGCCAGCAGCCGCGGACAGGGACATGGAAACACCATATATTTT. Translating it yields CASSRGQGHGNTIYF.

This rearrangement joins TRBV7-9 to TRBJ1-2, with D unresolved. Germline CDR1 is SEHNR and CDR2 is FQNEAQ (reference sequence). This CDR3 comprises 14 residues. V lost 0 bases, J lost 1 base, and 6 bases lay in between. The CDR3 bases are TGTGCCAGCAGCTTAGCGGGGAGTAACTATGGCTACACCTTC. Its translation: CASSLAGSNYGYTF.

The CDR3 loop is CASSGSAGGTIGELFF. The CDR3 nucleotides read TGCGCCAGCAGCGGGAGTGCGGGAGGAACTATCGGGGAGCTGTTTTTT. The chain combines TRBV5-1 with TRBJ2-2; TRBD2 matches 8 bases. After removal of 4 bases from V and 7 bases from J, the junction contained 12 bases not matched to a gene. This CDR3 comprises 16 residues. Germline V gene data show CDR1 as SGHRS and CDR2 as YFSETQ.